One sample yielded the 2 T cell receptor beta chains listed below, sequenced in a study of human T cells and chemical hapten exposure. TCRdb re-analysed the RACE reads in MiXCR, keeping a single row per CDR3 protein. The sample holds 85,000 to 100,000 distinct CDR3 sequences, about an eighth seen once. The time point here: patch test 1, 2 weeks after DPC sensitization. Noted treatment: therapeutic diphenylcyclopropenone sensitization with weekly scalp DPC. Sequences were derived from whole blood, sampled in connection with sensitization to the hapten diphenylcyclopropenone (DPC). These receptors came from a woman aged 40 to 49 with alopecia areata. Some clones in this sample may be carry-over from other donors' samples.

This clonotype occurred a few times. The chain joins TRBV11-1 to TRBJ2-5, with 11 bases matching TRBD2. CDR1 and CDR2 (germline): SGHAT, FQDESV (reference sequence). The CDR3 length is 14 residues. With V trimmed by 3 bases and J by 4 bases, 1 base remained unmatched. The CDR3: CASSFLAGGETQYF. CDR3 nucleotides: TGTGCCAGCAGCTTCCTAGCGGGAGGAGAGACCCAGTACTTC.

The rearrangement joins TRBV7-9 to TRBJ2-7; the D is unclear. The CDR3 is 13 residues long. With 6 bases removed from V and 3 bases from J, the gap between germline ends came to 12 bases. The V gene's germline CDR1 is SEHNR and CDR2 FQNEAQ (reference sequence). The DNA of the CDR3 is TGTGCCAGCAGGCCCGGAGTTTACTACGAGCAGTACTTC. Translation gives CASRPGVYYEQYF.